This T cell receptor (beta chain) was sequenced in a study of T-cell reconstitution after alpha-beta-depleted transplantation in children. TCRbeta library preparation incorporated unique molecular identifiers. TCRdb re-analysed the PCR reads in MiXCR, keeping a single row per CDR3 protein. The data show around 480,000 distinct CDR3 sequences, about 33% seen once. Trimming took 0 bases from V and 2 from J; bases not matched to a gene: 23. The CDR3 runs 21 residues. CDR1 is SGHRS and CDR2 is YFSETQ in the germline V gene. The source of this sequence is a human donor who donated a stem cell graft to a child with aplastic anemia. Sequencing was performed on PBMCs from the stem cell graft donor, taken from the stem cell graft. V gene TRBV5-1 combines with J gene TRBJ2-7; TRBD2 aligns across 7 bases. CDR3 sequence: CASSLASSSGTTPYGTYEQYF. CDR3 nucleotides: TGCGCCAGCAGCTTGGCGAGTTCTAGCGGAACCACCCCTTATGGCACCTACGAGCAGTACTTC.